Presented here are 23 T cell receptor beta chains from one specimen sequenced in a study of blood T cells in healthy people across ages. Next came a second PCR, run for roughly 6 to 11 cycles, which used a sample-barcoded 5' primer along with a J-beta primer mix. MiXCR, run by TCRdb on the 5' RACE reads, gives a single entry per CDR3 protein. Of approximately 1,100,000 distinct CDR3 sequences listed, 45% are singletons. Material: blood. The receptors were gathered from a woman aged 55 to 70 in good health.

This clonotype was counted between two and nine times. A clone one base away is much larger, so this may be a read error. No DNA is shown, since the ends of the CDR3 on it are uncertain; the CDR3 is the one TCRdb lists. The rearrangement links TRBV12-3 or TRBV12-4 to TRBJ1-5. Termini included, the CDR3 measures 13 amino acids. The CDR3 sequence is CASILERDQPQHF.

About this clonotype itself: A much larger clonotype is one base distant, so this may be a read error. V usage is TRBV5-1 and J usage is TRBJ2-1; D remains ambiguous. CDR3 length: 14 residues. CDR1 and CDR2 (germline): SGHRS, YFSETQ. Trimming removed 0 bases at V and 10 bases at J, with 14 bases between. The CDR3 reads CASSLGLVVPEQFF. The CDR3 coding sequence is TGCGCCAGCAGCTTGGGACTCGTCGTTCCCGAGCAGTTCTTC.

The rearrangement uses TRBV24-1 and TRBJ2-3; tentatively, D is TRBD2 (5 bases). V was shortened by 6 bases and J by 3 bases, with 12 bases between the two germline ends. The CDR3 totals 14 residues. In germline, CDR1 is KGHDR, CDR2 SFDVKD. Here the CDR3 DNA reads TGTGCCACCAGTAGGACTCAAACAACAGATACGCAGTATTTT. Its protein product is CATSRTQTTDTQYF.

J is TRBJ2-1 and V is TRBV14; 9 bases are a match to TRBD2. The DNA end is more similar to TRBJ2-7, so the J call may be wrong. CDR1 is SGHDN and CDR2 is FVKESK in the germline V gene. The CDR3 has 16 residues. The CDR3 DNA reads as TGTGCCAGCAGCCAGTCACTAGCGGGCGCCTACAATGAGCAGTACTTC. It yields the protein CASSQSLAGAYNEQYF.

The V call is TRBV5-1, the J call TRBJ2-7; the match to TRBD1 covers 7 bases. The trim removed 0 bases at V and 5 bases at J, leaving 14 bases unmatched. CDR1 and CDR2 (germline): SGHRS, YFSETQ. This CDR3 has 17 residues. Here the CDR3 DNA reads TGCGCCAGCAGCTTGGCCTCCGGGACAGCAACCCCAAACGAGCAGTACTTC. It translates to CASSLASGTATPNEQYF.

This clonotype was seen only a few times. The chain uses TRBV6-7 and TRBJ2-7, with no clear D. TRBV6-7 is treated as an ORF (open reading frame) with a function not yet certain. V gave up 0 bases and J gave up 2 bases, with 17 bases separating them. The CDR3 totals 17 residues. The CDR3 DNA sequence: TGTGCCAGCAGTTACTCGAACTCCGTTGGAATCACCTACGAGCAGTACTTC. Translating it yields CASSYSNSVGITYEQYF.

Concerning this clonotype: At one boundary the junction diverges from the germline segment, which might be a read error. V is TRBV5-1 and J is TRBJ2-7; TRBD1 aligns across 7 bases. The CDR3 is made up of 16 amino acids. Germline V lookup: CDR1 SGHRS, CDR2 YFSETQ. The CDR3: CASSPGFDRAYYGQYF. CDR3 in DNA: TGCGCCAGCAGCCCCGGCTTTGACAGGGCATACTACGGGCAGTACTTC.

This clonotype was detected once. The chain couples TRBV5-1 to TRBJ2-7, with a weak D call TRBD2 (6 bases). V lost 7 bases, J lost 1 base, and 15 bases lay in between. The CDR3 has 14 amino acids. Germline V gene lookup returns CDR1 SGHRS and CDR2 YFSETQ. The CDR3 here is CASAPSALSYEQYF. DNA of the CDR3: TGCGCCAGCGCCCCTAGCGCGTTGTCCTACGAGCAGTACTTC. The entire variable domain, with the rest obtained from reference TRBV5-1 and TRBJ2-7, is as follows: KAGVTQTPRYLIKTRGQQVTLSCSPISGHRSVSWYQQTPGQGLQFLFEYFSETQRNKGNFPGRFSGRQFSNSRSEMNVSTLELGDSALYLCASAPSALSYEQYFGPGTRLTVT.

This clonotype was recorded a few times. This chain links TRBV15 with TRBJ2-5; 7 positions agree with TRBD2. Unmatched junction bases numbered 7, after V lost 1 base and J lost 5 bases. Germline-derived CDR1 and CDR2 are LNHNV and YYDKDF (reference sequence). CDR3 length: 15 residues. CDR3 amino acids: CATSRVRGREETQYF. CDR3 bases: TGTGCCACCAGCAGAGTACGGGGGAGGGAGGAGACCCAGTACTTC.

As concerns this clonotype: At one end, the junction sequence differs from germline, possibly due to a read error. The chain links TRBV6-5 to TRBJ1-1; no firm D call. This CDR3 has 14 residues. Germline V gene lookup returns CDR1 MNHEY and CDR2 SVGAGI. The CDR3 sequence: CASSDSQLNTEAFF. In DNA form, the CDR3 reads TGTGCCAGCAGTGACTCCCAGCTGAACACTGAAGCTTTCTTT.

Only a few counts were recorded for this clonotype. The chain joins TRBV27 to TRBJ2-5; D is ambiguous. This CDR3 contains 15 residues. Per germline, CDR1 MNHEY and CDR2 SMNVEV (reference sequence). The germline V and J ends were trimmed by 5 bases and 2 bases, with 15 bases remaining between them. CDR3 loop: CASSPRTEKQETQYF. In DNA form, the CDR3 reads TGTGCCAGCAGTCCCCGGACGGAGAAACAAGAGACCCAGTACTTC.

This clonotype was seen ten or more times. This chain links TRBV25-1 with TRBJ2-2; 10 nucleotides agree with TRBD2. The length of the CDR3 is 15 residues. J lost 4 bases, V lost 4 bases, and 3 bases had no gene match. CDR1 is MGHDK and CDR2 is SYGVNS in the germline V gene. The CDR3 DNA follows: TGTGCCAGCAGTGTAGCGGGAGGTCCCACCGGGGAGCTGTTTTTT. Translation gives CASSVAGGPTGELFF.

The table lists this clonotype with a few counts. CDR3: CASSLVATGRSGTQYF. CDR3 in DNA: TGTGCCAGCAGCTTGGTAGCAACCGGTCGGTCAGGGACCCAGTACTTC. This chain links TRBV5-5 with TRBJ2-5; D is unresolved. V lost 0 bases and J lost 7, with 19 bases in between. From germline, CDR1 is SGHKS and CDR2 YYEKEE (reference sequence). The CDR3 covers 16 residues.

The V call is TRBV3-1, the J call TRBJ1-1; unclear D gene. The germline CDR1 and CDR2 sequences are LGHDT and YNNKEL (reference sequence). The CDR3 has 16 residues. V was trimmed by 4 bases and J by 1 base, leaving 16 bases between them. CDR3 sequence: CASSPKMLRRNTEAFF. As DNA, the CDR3 is TGTGCCAGCAGCCCTAAGATGCTCAGACGGAACACTGAAGCTTTCTTT.

The genes are TRBV9 and TRBJ2-6; 8 positions match TRBD1. J was trimmed by 3 bases and V by 4 bases; bases with no gene match: 9. Germline V gene data show CDR1 as SGDLS and CDR2 as YYNGEE. The CDR3 covers 17 residues. For the CDR3, the DNA is TGTGCCAGCAGCCCAGGGACAGGAGACTTTGGGGCCAACGTCCTGACTTTC. It encodes CASSPGTGDFGANVLTF.

This sequence joins TRBV6-1 and TRBJ2-5; D is perhaps TRBD1 (6 bases). The CDR3 loop spans 15 amino acids. Germline V gene data show CDR1 as MNHNS and CDR2 as SASEGT. Trimming pared 2 bases from V and 4 bases from J, leaving 14 bases between. The CDR3 here is CASSELNRARETQYF. The CDR3 nucleotides are TGTGCCAGCAGTGAACTGAACAGGGCCCGAGAGACCCAGTACTTC.

The chain employs TRBV7-3 and TRBJ2-1; no clear D. The germline V and J ends were trimmed by 0 bases and 6 bases, with 6 bases remaining between them. Germline values: CDR1 SGHTA, CDR2 FQGTGA. CDR3 length: 13 residues. The DNA for the CDR3 is TGTGCCAGCAGCTTAACGGTTATCAATGAGCAGTTCTTC. This translates into CASSLTVINEQFF.

V and J are TRBV18 and TRBJ2-3, with D possibly matching TRBD1 (6 bases). The CDR3 runs 16 residues. Per germline, CDR1 KGHSH and CDR2 LQKENI. V lost 4 bases and J lost 1, with 15 bases in between. The CDR3 reads CASSHGNRVGTDTQYF. CDR3 sequence (DNA): TGTGCCAGCTCACACGGAAACAGGGTCGGCACAGATACGCAGTATTTT.

The rearrangement links TRBV29-1 to TRBJ2-3, with D tentatively TRBD1 (5 bases). CDR1 is SQVTM, CDR2 ANQGSEA, per germline. The V end was cut by 3 bases, the J end by 1 base, with 11 bases between. The CDR3 spans 14 residues. CDR3 region: CSVDSGKGTDTQYF. The CDR3 DNA is TGCAGCGTTGATTCAGGGAAGGGCACAGATACGCAGTATTTT.

This clonotype was observed a handful of times. The chain's CDR3 is CASSYSTYSSYNEQFF. The CDR3 DNA reads as TGTGCCAGCAGTTACTCTACCTATAGCTCCTACAATGAGCAGTTCTTC. The chain has TRBV6-6 and TRBJ2-1, with D uncertain. There are 16 residues in the CDR3. Trimming cost V 0 bases and J 0 bases, with 9 bases left between them. Germline V gene lookup returns CDR1 MNHNY and CDR2 SVGAGI (reference sequence).

This chain connects TRBV29-1 to TRBJ1-2; D is unresolved. Trimming took off 4 bases at V and 3 bases at J, with 9 bases between the two ends. This CDR3 has 12 amino acids. Germline assignment: CDR1 SQVTM and CDR2 ANQGSEA. CDR3 amino acids: CSVVVTDYGYTF. CDR3 coding DNA: TGCAGCGTTGTAGTCACAGACTATGGCTACACCTTC.

This rearrangement joins TRBV7-9 to TRBJ2-7; D unclear. This CDR3 is 12 amino acids long. V was shortened by 1 base and J by 6 bases, with 7 bases between the two germline ends. Germline lookup yields CDR1 SEHNR and CDR2 FQNEAQ (reference sequence). The CDR3, as DNA: TGTGCCAGCAGCTTAGTGCCCCCCGAGCAGTACTTC. Protein product: CASSLVPPEQYF. Full variable domain (missing parts from reference TRBV7-9 and TRBJ2-7): DTGVSQNPRHKITKRGQNVTFRCDPISEHNRLYWYRQTLGQGPEFLTYFQNEAQLEKSRLLSDRFSAERPKGSFSTLEIQRTEQGDSAMYLCASSLVPPEQYFGPGTRLTVT.

The chain carries TRBV10-2 and TRBJ2-3, with 10 bases lining up with TRBD2. Germline V gene sequence: CDR1 WSHSY, CDR2 SAAADI. The CDR3 totals 16 residues. Trimming took 4 bases from V and 2 from J; bases not matched to a gene: 6. CDR3 sequence reads: CASSGGLAIDTDTQYF. In DNA, the CDR3 is TGCGCCAGCAGTGGGGGACTAGCGATAGACACAGATACGCAGTATTTT.